This is a list of T cell receptor beta chains from one sample in a study of cytomegalovirus exposure and HLA in healthy donors. Profiled with immunoSEQ multiplex PCR; TCRdb holds only in-frame clones, not every one. This repertoire shows about 240,000 clones, approximately 81% found once; its top ten account for 0.2% to 0.25%. The sequenced material came from PBMCs. The receptors come from a girl aged 2 to 10 in good health and CMV-seronegative. Each CDR3 is given with its conserved first and last residue. D genes are given only for firm matches. The size of a clone is reported for some rows only, either as once, few or many, or as a class for expanded clones.

V	J	size	D	CDR3	DNA
TRBV6-7	TRBJ1-5	.	.	CASSYSSPRGVNQPQHF	TGTGCCAGCAGTTACTCGAGTCCGAGAGGAGTCAATCAGCCCCAGCATTTT
TRBV4-2	TRBJ2-1	.	TRBD2	CASSQVKGGLAENEQFF	TGTGCCAGCAGCCAAGTGAAAGGCGGACTAGCCGAGAATGAGCAGTTCTTC
TRBV11-3	TRBJ2-1	once	TRBD2	CASSPPLAGGYNEQFF	TGTGCCAGCAGCCCCCCCCTAGCGGGAGGATACAATGAGCAGTTCTTC
TRBV4-1	TRBJ1-4	.	TRBD1	CASSQVGQEPGEKLFF	TGCGCCAGCAGCCAAGTGGGACAGGAGCCGGGGGAAAAACTGTTTTTT
TRBV7-9	TRBJ1-3	.	TRBD1	CASSFGQALRNTIYF	TGTGCCAGCAGCTTTGGACAGGCCCTGCGAAACACCATATATTTT
TRBV6-1	TRBJ2-1	.	.	CASSEREMFRNEQFF	TGTGCCAGCAGTGAACGGGAGATGTTCCGAAATGAGCAGTTCTTC
TRBV7-8	TRBJ2-3	.	.	CASSLVRGRTDTQYF	TGTGCCAGCAGCTTAGTGCGGGGCCGCACAGATACGCAGTATTTT
TRBV2	TRBJ1-1	.	.	CASTREGHTMNTEAFF	TGTGCCAGCACGCGTGAGGGACATACCATGAACACTGAAGCTTTCTTT
TRBV7-9	TRBJ2-7	.	TRBD1	CASSRDRAYEQYF	TGTGCCAGCAGCCGGGACAGGGCTTACGAGCAGTACTTC
TRBV7-9	TRBJ1-6	once	.	CASSLGGSPLHF	TGTGCCAGCAGCTTGGGGGGTTCACCCCTCCACTTT
TRBV12-5	TRBJ2-7	.	TRBD2	CASAQPGTRRFYEQYF	TGTGCTAGTGCCCAGCCCGGGACTAGGCGCTTCTACGAGCAGTACTTC
TRBV5-5	TRBJ2-3	.	TRBD1	CASSLGPTGGEDTQYF	TGTGCCAGCAGCTTGGGGCCGACAGGGGGCGAAGATACGCAGTATTTT
TRBV30	TRBJ1-1	.	.	CAWSVRTAEAFF	TGTGCCTGGAGTGTAAGGACTGCTGAAGCTTTCTTT
TRBV6-5	TRBJ2-7	.	.	CASSYSGRSGGKYF	TGTGCCAGCAGTTACTCGGGCAGAAGCGGTGGAAAGTACTTC
TRBV5-4	TRBJ2-7	.	TRBD1	CASSLRGDRVSLGQYF	TGTGCCAGCAGCTTGAGGGGGGACAGGGTTTCCTTGGGGCAGTACTTC
TRBV5-1	TRBJ2-7	few	TRBD1	CASSSTGAHEQYF	TGCGCCAGCAGCTCCACAGGGGCCCACGAGCAGTACTTC
TRBV7-2	TRBJ2-1	.	.	CASSLARGLGGRKVGSYNEQFF	TGTGCCAGCAGCTTAGCGCGGGGGTTGGGGGGGCGGAAAGTTGGCTCCTACAATGAGCAGTTCTTC
TRBV5-1	TRBJ2-5	.	TRBD2	CASSWTSGVSQETQYF	TGCGCCAGCAGCTGGACTAGCGGGGTAAGCCAAGAGACCCAGTACTTC
TRBV13	TRBJ2-7	.	.	CASSFRIQAYEQYF	TGTGCCAGCAGCTTCCGTATACAGGCCTACGAGCAGTACTTC
TRBV6-1	TRBJ2-7	.	TRBD1	CASSAGGVGVGYEQYF	TGTGCCAGCAGTGCAGGGGGTGTTGGGGTAGGATACGAGCAGTACTTC